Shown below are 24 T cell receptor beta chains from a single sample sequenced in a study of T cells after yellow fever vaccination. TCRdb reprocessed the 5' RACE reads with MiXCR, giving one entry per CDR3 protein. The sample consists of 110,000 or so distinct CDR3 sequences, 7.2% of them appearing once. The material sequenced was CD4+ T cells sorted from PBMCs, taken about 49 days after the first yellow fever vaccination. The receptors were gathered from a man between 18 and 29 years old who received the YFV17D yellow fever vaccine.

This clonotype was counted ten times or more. For the CDR3, the DNA is TGTGCCAGCAGTTACTCGCCAGGGTCTGGAAACACCATATATTTT. This sequence encodes CASSYSPGSGNTIYF. The chain couples TRBV6-5 to TRBJ1-3, with a tentative D call TRBD1 (5 bases). The CDR3 consists of 15 residues. Germline V CDR1 and CDR2: MNHEY, SVGAGI. The V and J ends lost 0 bases and 1 base respectively, with 7 bases between them.

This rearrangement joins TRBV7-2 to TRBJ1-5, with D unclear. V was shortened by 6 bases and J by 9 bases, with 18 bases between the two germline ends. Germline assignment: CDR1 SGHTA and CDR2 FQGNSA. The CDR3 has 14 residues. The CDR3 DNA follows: TGTGCCAGCAGTCCACGCGCCCCCCGGGGGCCCCAGCATTTT. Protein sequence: CASSPRAPRGPQHF.

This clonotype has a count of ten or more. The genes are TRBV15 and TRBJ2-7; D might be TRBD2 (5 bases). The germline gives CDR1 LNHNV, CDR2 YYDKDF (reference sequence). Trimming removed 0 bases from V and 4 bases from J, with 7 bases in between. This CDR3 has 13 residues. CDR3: CATSRDWTYEQYF. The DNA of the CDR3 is TGTGCCACCAGCAGAGATTGGACTTACGAGCAGTACTTC.

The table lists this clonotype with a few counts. CDR3 loop: CASSQVPTGSGANVLTF. The CDR3 DNA reads as TGTGCCAGCAGCCAAGTCCCTACAGGGTCTGGGGCCAACGTCCTGACTTTC. The genes are TRBV3-1 and TRBJ2-6, with D maybe TRBD1 (6 bases). The V and J ends lost 1 base and 1 base respectively, with 11 bases between them. Germline CDR1 reads LGHDT; CDR2 reads YNNKEL (reference sequence). This CDR3 spans 17 amino acids.

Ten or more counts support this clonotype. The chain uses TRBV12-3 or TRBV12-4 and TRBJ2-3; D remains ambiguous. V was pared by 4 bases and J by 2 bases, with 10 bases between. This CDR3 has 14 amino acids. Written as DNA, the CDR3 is TGTGCCAGCAGTTCACGGGCCCACACAGATACGCAGTATTTT. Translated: CASSSRAHTDTQYF.

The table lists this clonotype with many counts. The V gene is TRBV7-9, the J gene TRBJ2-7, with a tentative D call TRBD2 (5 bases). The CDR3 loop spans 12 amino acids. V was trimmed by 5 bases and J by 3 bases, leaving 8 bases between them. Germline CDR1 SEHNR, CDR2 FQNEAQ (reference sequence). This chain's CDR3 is CASSADFYEQYV. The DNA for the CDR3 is TGTGCCAGCAGCGCGGACTTCTACGAGCAGTACGTC.

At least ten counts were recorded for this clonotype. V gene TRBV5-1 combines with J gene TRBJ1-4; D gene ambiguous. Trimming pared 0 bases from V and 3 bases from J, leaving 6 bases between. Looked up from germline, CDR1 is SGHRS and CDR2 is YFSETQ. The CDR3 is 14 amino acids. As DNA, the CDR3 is TGCGCCAGCAGCTTGGAGGCATCTAATGAAAAACTGTTTTTT. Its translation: CASSLEASNEKLFF. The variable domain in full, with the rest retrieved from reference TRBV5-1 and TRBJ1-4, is KAGVTQTPRYLIKTRGQQVTLSCSPISGHRSVSWYQQTPGQGLQFLFEYFSETQRNKGNFPGRFSGRQFSNSRSEMNVSTLELGDSALYLCASSLEASNEKLFFGSGTQLSVL.

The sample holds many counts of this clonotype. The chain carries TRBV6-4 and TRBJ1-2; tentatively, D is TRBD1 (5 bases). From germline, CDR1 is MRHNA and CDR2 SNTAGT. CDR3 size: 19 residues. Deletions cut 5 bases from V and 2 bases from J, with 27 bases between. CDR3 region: CASSLHAQSHWGSNYGYTF. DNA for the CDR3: TGTGCCAGCAGTCTTCATGCCCAATCCCACTGGGGGTCCAACTATGGCTACACCTTC.

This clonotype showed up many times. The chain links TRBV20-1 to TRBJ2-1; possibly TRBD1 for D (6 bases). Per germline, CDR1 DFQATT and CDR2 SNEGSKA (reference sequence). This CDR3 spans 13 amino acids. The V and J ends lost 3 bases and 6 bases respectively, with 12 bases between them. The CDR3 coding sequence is TGCAGTGCTAGCGGGCAGGGGCGCAATGAGCAGTTCTTC. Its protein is CSASGQGRNEQFF.

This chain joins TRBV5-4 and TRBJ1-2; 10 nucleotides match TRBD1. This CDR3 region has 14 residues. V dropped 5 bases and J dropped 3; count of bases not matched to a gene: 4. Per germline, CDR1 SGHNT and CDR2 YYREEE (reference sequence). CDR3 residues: CASRRDRGDYGYTF. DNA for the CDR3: TGTGCCAGCAGACGGGACAGGGGTGACTATGGCTACACCTTC. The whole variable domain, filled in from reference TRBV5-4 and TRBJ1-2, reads ETGVTQSPTHLIKTRGQQVTLRCSSQSGHNTVSWYQQALGQGPQFIFQYYREEENGRGNFPPRFSGLQFPNYSSELNVNALELDDSALYLCASRRDRGDYGYTFGSGTRLTVV.

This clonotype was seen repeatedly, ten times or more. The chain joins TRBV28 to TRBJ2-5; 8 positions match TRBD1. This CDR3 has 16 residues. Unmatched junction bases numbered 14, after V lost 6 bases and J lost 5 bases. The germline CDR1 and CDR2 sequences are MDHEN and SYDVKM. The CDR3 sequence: CASSRGQGVGWETQYF. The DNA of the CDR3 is TGTGCCAGCAGCCGCGGACAGGGAGTGGGTTGGGAGACCCAGTACTTC.

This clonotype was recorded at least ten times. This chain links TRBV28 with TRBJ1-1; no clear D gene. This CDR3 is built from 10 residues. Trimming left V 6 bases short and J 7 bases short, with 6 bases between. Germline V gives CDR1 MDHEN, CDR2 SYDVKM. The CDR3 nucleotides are TGTGCCAGCAGGCGAATTGAAGCTTTCTTT. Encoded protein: CASRRIEAFF.

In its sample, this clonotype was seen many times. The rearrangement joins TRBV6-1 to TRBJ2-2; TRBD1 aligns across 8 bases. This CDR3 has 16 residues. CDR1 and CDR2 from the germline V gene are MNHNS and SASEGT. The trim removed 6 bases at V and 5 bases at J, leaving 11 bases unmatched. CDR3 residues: CASSQDRGSLTGELFF. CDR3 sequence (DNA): TGTGCCAGCAGCCAAGACAGGGGAAGTTTAACCGGGGAGCTGTTTTTT.

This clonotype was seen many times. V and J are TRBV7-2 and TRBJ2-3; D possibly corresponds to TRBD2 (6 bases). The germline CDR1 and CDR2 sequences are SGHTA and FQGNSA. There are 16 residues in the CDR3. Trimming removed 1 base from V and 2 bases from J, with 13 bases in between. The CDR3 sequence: CASSLEAGPTTDTQYF. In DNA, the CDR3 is TGTGCCAGCAGCTTAGAGGCGGGGCCAACCACAGATACGCAGTATTTT. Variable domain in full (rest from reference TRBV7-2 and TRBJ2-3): GAGVSQSPSNKVTEKGKDVELRCDPISGHTALYWYRQSLGQGLEFLIYFQGNSAPDKSGLPSDRFSAERTGGSVSTLTIQRTQQEDSAVYLCASSLEAGPTTDTQYFGPGTRLTVL.

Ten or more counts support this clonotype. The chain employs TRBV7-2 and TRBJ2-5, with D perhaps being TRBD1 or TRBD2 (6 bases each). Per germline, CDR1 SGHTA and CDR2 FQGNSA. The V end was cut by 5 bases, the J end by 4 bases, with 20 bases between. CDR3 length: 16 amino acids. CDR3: CASSQAPQRGRETQYF. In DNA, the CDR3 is TGTGCCAGCAGCCAAGCCCCACAACGGGGGCGAGAGACCCAGTACTTC.

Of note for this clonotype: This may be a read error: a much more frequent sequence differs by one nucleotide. Here the CDR3 reads CSGAWTGLEGELFF. CDR3 sequence (DNA): TGCAGCGGCGCCTGGACAGGTCTCGAGGGGGAGCTGTTCTTC. The chain is built from TRBV29-1 and TRBJ2-1; the match to TRBD1 covers 7 bases. The CDR3 runs 14 residues. In germline, CDR1 is SQVTM, CDR2 ANQGSEA.

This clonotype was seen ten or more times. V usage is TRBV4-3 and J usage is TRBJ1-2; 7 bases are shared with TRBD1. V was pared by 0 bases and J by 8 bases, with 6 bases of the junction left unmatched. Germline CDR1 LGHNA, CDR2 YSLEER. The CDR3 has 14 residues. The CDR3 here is CASSQDEGARGYTF. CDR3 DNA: TGCGCCAGCAGCCAAGATGAGGGGGCGCGGGGCTACACCTTC.

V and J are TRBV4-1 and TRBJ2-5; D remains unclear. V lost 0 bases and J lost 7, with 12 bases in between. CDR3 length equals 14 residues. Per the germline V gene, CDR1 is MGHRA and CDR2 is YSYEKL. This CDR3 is CASSQEYRFVTQYF. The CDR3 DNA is TGCGCCAGCAGCCAAGAGTATCGGTTTGTGACCCAGTACTTC.

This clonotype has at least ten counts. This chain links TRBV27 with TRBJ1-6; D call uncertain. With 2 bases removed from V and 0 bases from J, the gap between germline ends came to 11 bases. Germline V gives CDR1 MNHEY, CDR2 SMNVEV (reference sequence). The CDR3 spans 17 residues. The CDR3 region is CASSLKAESSYNSPLHF. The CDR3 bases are TGTGCCAGCAGTTTAAAGGCGGAGAGCTCCTATAATTCACCCCTCCACTTT.

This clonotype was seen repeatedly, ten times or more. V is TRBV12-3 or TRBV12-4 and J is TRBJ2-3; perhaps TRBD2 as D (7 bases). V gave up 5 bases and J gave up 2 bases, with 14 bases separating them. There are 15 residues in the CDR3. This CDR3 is CASSRRGANTDTQYF. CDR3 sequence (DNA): TGTGCCAGCAGTAGACGGGGGGCTAACACAGATACGCAGTATTTT.

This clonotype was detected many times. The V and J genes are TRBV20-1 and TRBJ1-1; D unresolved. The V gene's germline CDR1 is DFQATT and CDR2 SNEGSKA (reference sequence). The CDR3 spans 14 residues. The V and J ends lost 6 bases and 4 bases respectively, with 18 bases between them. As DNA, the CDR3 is TGCAGTGCCCCCGGGCCCCGTTTAAGCACTGAAGCTTTCTTT. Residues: CSAPGPRLSTEAFF.

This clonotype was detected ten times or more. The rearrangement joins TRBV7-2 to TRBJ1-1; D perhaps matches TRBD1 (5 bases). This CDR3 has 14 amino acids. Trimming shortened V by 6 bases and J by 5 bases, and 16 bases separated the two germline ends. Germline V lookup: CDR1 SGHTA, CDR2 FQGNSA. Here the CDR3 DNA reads TGTGCCAGCAGTTTTCAGGGCAAGGGGACTGAAGCTTTCTTT. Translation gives CASSFQGKGTEAFF.

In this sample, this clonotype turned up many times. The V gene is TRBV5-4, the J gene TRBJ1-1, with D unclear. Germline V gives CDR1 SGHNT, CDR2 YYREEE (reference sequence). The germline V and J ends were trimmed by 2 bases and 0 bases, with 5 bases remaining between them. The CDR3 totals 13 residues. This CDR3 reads CASSFDVNTEAFF. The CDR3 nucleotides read TGTGCCAGCAGCTTTGACGTGAACACTGAAGCTTTCTTT.

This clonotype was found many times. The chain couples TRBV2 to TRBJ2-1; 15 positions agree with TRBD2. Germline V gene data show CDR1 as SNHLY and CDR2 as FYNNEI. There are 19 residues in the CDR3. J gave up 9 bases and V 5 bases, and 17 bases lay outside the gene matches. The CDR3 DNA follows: TGTGCCAGCAGTAAAGATACAGTGTGGACTAGCGGGGGGGTGGCTGAGCAGTTCTTC. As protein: CASSKDTVWTSGGVAEQFF.